This entry features one T cell receptor beta chain sequence. This clone was seen repeatedly, ten times or more. The target of this receptor is not known. No base quality information exists; no much larger clone differs at one position. The High Capacity cDNA Reverse Transcription Kit was used to reverse transcribe all of the isolated RNA, meaning that expressed TCRB transcripts were what got sequenced. Naive, central memory and regulatory T cell samples underwent deep immunoSEQ sequencing, averaging approximately 3.5 million total reads per sample. Sorted cells were lysed in RLT buffer, and RNA was extracted using DNase-treated RNeasy Micro or Mini kits according to cell number. Each cell subset was processed on its own to prevent cross-contamination, while patient and healthy donor samples were processed together. TCRB sequences were amplified from cDNA with the immunoSEQ multiplex PCR, producing 87-bp fragments spanning the CDR3 region. Sequencing of the amplicons was performed on the Illumina HiSeq platform. Processing in the source paper ran as follows. PCR bias was computationally corrected using synthetic template baselines, reads within Hamming distance 2 were collapsed, and singletons that could not be merged were discarded. Reads were aligned against IMGT to assign V, D and J genes, CDR3 length and insertions or deletions at six rearrangement sites. Clonotype counts were normalized to sorted cell number within each subset before computing true diversity and Gini coefficients with the tcR R package. The overlap coefficient, calculated on TCRB nucleotide sequences, was used to quantify repertoire sharing. The source is immuneACCESS, and TCRdb retained only in-frame sequences with V and J called. Part of the clones is not carried over; for the studies checked, unresolved V genes explain less than half of this, and the remainder is unexplained. V, J and clone size derive from that table, while D and trimming were established from the DNA sequence. The sample profile shows 300,000 to 450,000 clones; over 9% of them were found once. 0.6% of the sample lies in the top ten.

This sample was taken from a study of beta chain features in type 1 diabetes listed by TCRdb under 2018. Study-wide context: No differences in mean age, gender distribution, total cell number or subset yield were found between patients and healthy donors. The study compared TCRB repertoires of sorted circulating CD4+ T cell subsets between recently diagnosed type 1 diabetes patients and matched healthy donors. A total of approximately 110,000,000 sorted cells were examined across all samples, and a strong correlation was observed between cell number per subset and RNA yield. Regulatory and stem cell-like memory subsets were isolated from only 8 patients and about eight healthy donors, whereas naive and central memory subsets came from all 30 or so donors. Overall study results and their limits: Because cDNA was sequenced instead of genomic DNA, activated cells with high expression could be over-represented, although the groups did not differ in activation or CD3 levels. Shorter templates might have been favored by PCR, but patient and control samples were amplified and corrected together, so both groups would have been affected equally by any skew. Because small numbers of individuals were included in the HLA sub-analyses, any influence of HLA type on TCRB rearrangement was left unresolved. Naive, central memory and regulatory TCRB repertoires appeared to be more alike among patients than among healthy donors. Type 1 diabetes patients showed a moderate but significant shortening of TCRB CDR3 length in all four CD4+ subsets. At VDJ recombination sites, type 1 diabetes patients had fewer insertions and more deleted nucleotides, which implies abnormalities in thymic rearrangement.

Each donor gave one peripheral blood draw, about 110 mL on average, collected into heparinised tubes. A BD FACSAria II was used to sort naive, central memory, regulatory and stem cell-like memory CD4+ T cells with a panel that included CD45RO, CCR7, CD25, CD127, CD95 and CD27. All sorted populations exceeded 95% purity. Right away, PBMCs were isolated by Lymphoprep density gradient centrifugation and were stained directly, with no culture step. So that batch effects would be minimized, each experiment stained and sorted samples in pairs, pairing one healthy donor with one patient. CDR1 is given as MGHDK and CDR2 as SYGVNS, both from the germline V gene. Trimming takes 5 bases from V and 2 bases from J, and the germline ends sit 9 bases apart. Inclusive of the bounding cysteine and phenylalanine, the CDR3 is 14 residues long. The read is trimmed to its CDR3 DNA, 42 bases read in frame from base 1.

The sequence joins TRBV25-1 to TRBJ2-2; the D gene is perhaps TRBD2, on 5 matching bases. Sequencing was performed on central memory CD4+ T cells from blood. This TCR derives from a man in his thirties or forties with type 1 diabetes. The nucleotides are TGTGCCAGCAGTCCCCGGACTAACACCGGGGAGCTGTTTTTT. Its translation is CASSPRTNTGELFF.